This TCR beta chain was recovered during a study of T cell responses to AZD1222 COVID-19 vaccine. As to this clone: Its antigen remains unidentified.

Clones were read by immunoSEQ multiplex PCR, and TCRdb kept only the in-frame ones, dropping some. The repertoire holds 120,000 to 150,000 clones, with more than 75% as singletons. General study findings and limits: It should be noted that donors were predominantly white British and more often female, and clonal diversity was possibly underestimated. Spike-specific TCR breadth and depth were elevated following two AZD1222 doses. Researchers took repertoire samples only after the peak T cell response had come.

This CDR3 is 15 amino acids long. Germline loops: CDR1 LNHDA, CDR2 SQIVND (reference sequence). Trimming took 3 bases from V and 7 from J, leaving 18 bases between them. The TCR was taken from an adult in good health. The material sequenced was peripheral blood, taken on day 0 of MenACWY control vaccination. The J gene is TRBJ1-2, the V gene TRBV19; D unclear. CDR3 DNA: TGTGCCAGTAGTATCAACGTTGGGAGTCGGCTTGGCTACACCTTC. Its translation is CASSINVGSRLGYTF.